The 20 T cell receptor beta chains presented below share a single source sample, sequenced in a study of blood T cells in healthy people across ages. A second PCR, run for about 7 to 12 cycles, used a sample-barcoded 5' primer plus a J-beta primer mix. TCRdb called the 5' RACE reads again in MiXCR, with one record for every CDR3 protein. The table records about 1 million distinct CDR3 sequences, around 43% of them present only once. The sequencing sample was made of blood. The source of these receptors is a woman aged 55-70 years in good health.

This chain joins TRBV12-3 or TRBV12-4 and TRBJ2-1; 8 nucleotides match TRBD2. This CDR3 is 16 amino acids long. V shed 5 bases, J shed 4 bases, and the junction held 10 bases outside the gene matches. CDR3 protein: CASSILVAGLYNEQFF. DNA of the CDR3: TGTGCCAGCAGTATCCTGGTAGCGGGATTATACAATGAGCAGTTCTTC.

The chain combines TRBV7-2 with TRBJ2-3; D may be TRBD2 (6 bases). Germline V CDR1 and CDR2: SGHTA, FQGNSA. The germline V and J ends were trimmed by 3 bases and 0 bases, with 10 bases remaining between them. This CDR3 has 15 amino acids. CDR3 region: CASSFDGGSTDTQYF. CDR3 coding DNA: TGTGCCAGCAGCTTCGACGGGGGTAGCACAGATACGCAGTATTTT.

J is TRBJ2-1 and V is TRBV5-1, with 7 nucleotides matching TRBD2. Unmatched junction bases numbered 10, after V lost 4 bases and J lost 6 bases. Germline CDR1 is SGHRS and CDR2 is YFSETQ. The CDR3 totals 15 residues. CDR3 protein: CASSQGRAGLNEQFF. The CDR3 bases are TGCGCCAGCAGCCAAGGACGAGCGGGACTCAATGAGCAGTTCTTC.

This clonotype was observed a handful of times. The chain recombines TRBV18 with TRBJ2-5; D is undetermined. Germline CDR1 reads KGHSH; CDR2 reads LQKENI. This CDR3 comprises 13 residues. V was cut by 4 bases and J by 0 bases, with 6 bases left in between. CDR3 nucleotide sequence: TGTGCCAGCTCACTTCCGTACCAAGAGACCCAGTACTTC. It encodes CASSLPYQETQYF.

This chain uses TRBV3-1 with TRBJ1-2, with D possibly being TRBD1 (6 bases). The CDR3 loop spans 16 amino acids. Germline loops: CDR1 LGHDT, CDR2 YNNKEL (reference sequence). Trimming shortened V by 4 bases and J by 0 bases, and 15 bases separated the two germline ends. CDR3 bases: TGTGCCAGCAGCCCAACTCGGACAGAATCTAACTATGGCTACACCTTC. Residues: CASSPTRTESNYGYTF.

The genes are TRBV30 and TRBJ2-3; 10 bases are shared with TRBD2. After removal of 0 bases from V and 2 bases from J, the junction contained 5 bases not matched to a gene. CDR1 is GTSNPN, CDR2 SVGIG, per germline (reference sequence). This CDR3 region has 16 residues. CDR3 DNA: TGTGCCTGGAGTGTGGGGACTAGCGATACCACAGATACGCAGTATTTT. Translated, it gives CAWSVGTSDTTDTQYF.

This chain uses TRBV29-1 with TRBJ2-7, with D unclear. The germline V and J ends were trimmed by 6 bases and 2 bases, with 14 bases remaining between them. This CDR3 region has 13 residues. The germline V gene encodes CDR1 SQVTM and CDR2 ANQGSEA. The CDR3 loop is CSVAQAPPYEQYF. The CDR3 coding sequence is TGCAGCGTCGCGCAGGCACCACCCTACGAGCAGTACTTC.

This clonotype occurred a few times. The V and J genes are TRBV30 and TRBJ2-4; D is unresolved. The J call could be wrong; TRBJ2-7 is a better fit for the DNA end. The CDR3 sequence is 11 residues long. Germline lookup yields CDR1 GTSNPN and CDR2 SVGIG (reference sequence). The CDR3 is CACKTVYEQYF. The CDR3 nucleotides are TGTGCCTGTAAGACGGTTTACGAGCAGTACTTC.

The chain couples TRBV20-1 to TRBJ2-7; 11 bases agree with TRBD1. This CDR3 region has 15 residues. Trimming cost V 1 base and J 6 bases; bases outside gene matches: 8. The germline V gene encodes CDR1 DFQATT and CDR2 SNEGSKA (reference sequence). DNA for the CDR3: TGCAGTGCTAGAGTCCCGGGACAGGGGGTCGGCGAGCAGTACTTC. This codes for CSARVPGQGVGEQYF.

This chain joins TRBV20-1 and TRBJ2-1; 11 positions match TRBD2. The CDR3 sequence is 16 residues long. V dropped 0 bases and J dropped 2; count of bases not matched to a gene: 3. Per the germline V gene, CDR1 is DFQATT and CDR2 is SNEGSKA (reference sequence). For the CDR3, the DNA is TGCAGTGCTAGAGATGGTAGCGGGAGGGCCTACAATGAGCAGTTCTTC. This gives the protein CSARDGSGRAYNEQFF.

This clonotype was seen more than once but under ten times. The V call is TRBV20-1, the J call TRBJ2-7; 8 bases fit TRBD1. Trimming removed 0 bases from V and 3 bases from J; junction bases left unmatched: 7. Germline CDR1 is DFQATT and CDR2 is SNEGSKA (reference sequence). CDR3 length: 15 amino acids. CDR3 residues: CSARDRDRGHYEQYF. Written as DNA, the CDR3 is TGCAGTGCTAGAGATAGAGACAGGGGCCACTACGAGCAGTACTTC.

This clonotype was counted once. As DNA, the CDR3 is TGTGCCAGCAGTCCCATAGCGGATCTCGACCACGAGCAGTACTTC. It encodes CASSPIADLDHEQYF. V and J are TRBV27 and TRBJ2-7; the D gene is possibly TRBD2 (6 bases). V was clipped by 5 bases and J by 5 bases, with 19 bases between them. Germline loops: CDR1 MNHEY, CDR2 SMNVEV (reference sequence). The CDR3 has 15 residues.

The count of this clonotype is one. The chain carries TRBV11-3 and TRBJ2-1, with 8 bases that match TRBD1. The CDR3 spans 15 residues. Looked up from germline, CDR1 is SGHNT and CDR2 is YENEEA. The V and J ends lost 1 base and 8 bases, in that order; junction bases with no gene match: 7. The CDR3 bases are TGTGCCAGCAGCTTAGGGCAGGGGGCGATAGATGAGCAGTTCTTC. As protein: CASSLGQGAIDEQFF.

This chain uses TRBV29-1 with TRBJ2-4; the D gene is possibly TRBD2 (6 bases). The DNA matches TRBJ2-7 better at its end, which makes the J call doubtful. CDR3 length: 15 residues. Germline assignment: CDR1 SQVTM and CDR2 ANQGSEA. This CDR3 reads CSVEGRVGSAYEQYF. CDR3 DNA sequence: TGCAGCGTTGAAGGTCGCGTCGGGAGCGCTTACGAGCAGTACTTC.

The J gene is TRBJ2-7, the V gene TRBV11-3; D is uncertain. The ends were cut back, 5 bases at V and 0 bases at J, with 11 bases in the middle. Per germline, CDR1 SGHNT and CDR2 YENEEA. The CDR3 length is 14 residues. The CDR3 loop is CASSRGRDSYEQYF. Here the CDR3 DNA reads TGTGCCAGCAGCCGAGGTAGGGACTCCTACGAGCAGTACTTC.

This chain connects TRBV6-1 to TRBJ2-6; tentative D call: TRBD1 (6 bases). CDR1 and CDR2 from the germline V gene are MNHNS and SASEGT. V was shortened by 3 bases and J by 2 bases, with 11 bases between the two germline ends. CDR3 length: 16 amino acids. CDR3 coding DNA: TGTGCCAGCAGTGACATACAGGGCGCTGGGGCCAACGTCCTGACTTTC. It encodes CASSDIQGAGANVLTF.

The gene calls are TRBV9 and TRBJ2-7; a possible D gene is TRBD1 (6 bases). Trimming took off 4 bases at V and 0 bases at J, with 14 bases between the two ends. Germline CDR1 SGDLS, CDR2 YYNGEE. The CDR3 consists of 15 residues. The CDR3 DNA sequence: TGTGCCAGCAGCCCATCGGGACATAGCTCCTACGAGCAGTACTTC. This sequence encodes CASSPSGHSSYEQYF.

The chain couples TRBV14 to TRBJ2-7; maybe TRBD1 (6 bases). The assigned J gene may be wrong: the sequence end matches TRBJ2-5 better. Per the germline V gene, CDR1 is SGHDN and CDR2 is FVKESK. CDR3 length: 15 amino acids. CDR3 in DNA: TGTGCCAGCAGCCAAGATCTGGACAGTATGGAGACCCAGTACTTC. Protein sequence: CASSQDLDSMETQYF.

V gene TRBV11-1 combines with J gene TRBJ2-5; D may match TRBD1 or TRBD2 (5 bases each). Trimming shortened V by 5 bases and J by 1 base, and 11 bases separated the two germline ends. CDR1 and CDR2 (germline): SGHAT, FQDESV (reference sequence). CDR3 size: 14 residues. CDR3 in amino acids: CASSGDGRQETQYF. Here the CDR3 DNA reads TGTGCCAGCAGCGGGGACGGTCGCCAAGAGACCCAGTACTTC.

The CDR3 sequence: CASSDSGLAAKETQYF. CDR3 bases: TGCGCCAGCAGTGATTCTGGACTAGCGGCCAAAGAGACCCAGTACTTC. The rearrangement links TRBV10-1 to TRBJ2-7; 10 nucleotides line up with TRBD2. The DNA end is a closer match to TRBJ2-5, so the J assignment may be wrong. This CDR3 contains 16 residues. CDR1 is WNHNN and CDR2 is SYGVQD in the germline V gene (reference sequence).